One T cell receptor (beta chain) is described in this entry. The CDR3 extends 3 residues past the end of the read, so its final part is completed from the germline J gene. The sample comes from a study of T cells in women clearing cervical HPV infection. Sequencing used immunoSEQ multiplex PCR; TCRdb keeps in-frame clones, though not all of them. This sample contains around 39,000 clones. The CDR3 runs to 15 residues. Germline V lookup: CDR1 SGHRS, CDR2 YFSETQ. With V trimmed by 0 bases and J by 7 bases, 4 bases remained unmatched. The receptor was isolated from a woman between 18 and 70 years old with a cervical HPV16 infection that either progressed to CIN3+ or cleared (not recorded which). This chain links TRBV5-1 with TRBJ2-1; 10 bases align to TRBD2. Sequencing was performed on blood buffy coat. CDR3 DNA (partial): TGCGCCAGCAGCTTGGGGGGTAGCGGGGGGAATGAG. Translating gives CASSLGGSGGNE. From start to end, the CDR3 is CASSLGGSGGNEQFF.